The 23 T cell receptor beta chains presented below share a single source sample, sequenced in a study. Some clones are missing from TCRdb's copy, which holds only in-frame ones; the method was immunoSEQ multiplex PCR. The top ten clones hold roughly 4% of a sample with roughly 68,000 clones, about 94% of them seen once. The sample consisted of PBMCs. Receptors were obtained from a man between 40 and 49 years old with rheumatoid arthritis.

The DNA of the CDR3 is TGTGCCATCACCGGACAGCACACAGATACGCAGTATTTT. Its translation is CAITGQHTDTQYF. The chain joins TRBV6-5 to TRBJ2-3; D might be TRBD1 (6 bases). CDR1 and CDR2 (germline): MNHEY, SVGAGI. The CDR3 is made up of 13 amino acids. Trimming removed 10 bases from V and 2 bases from J, with 13 bases in between.

V is TRBV23-1 and J is TRBJ2-7; D is uncertain. TRBV23-1 carries the ORF label, with uncertain function. There are 16 residues in the CDR3. V dropped 0 bases and J dropped 4 bases, with 16 bases sitting between them. The DNA of the CDR3 is TGCGCCAGCAGTCAATCGATATGGAAATTTTGTTACGAGCAGTACTTC. Translation: CASSQSIWKFCYEQYF.

The chain joins TRBV19 to TRBJ1-6; D might be TRBD1 (5 bases). From germline, CDR1 is LNHDA and CDR2 SQIVND (reference sequence). The CDR3 length is 15 residues. Between the trimmed V and J ends, which lost 3 bases and 7 bases, there was a span of 13 bases. CDR3 coding DNA: TGTGCCAGTAGTATTCCGGGGCAGAACAATTCACCCCTCCACTTT. It translates to CASSIPGQNNSPLHF.

The gene calls are TRBV6-6 and TRBJ2-7; 10 bases align to TRBD1. V dropped 4 bases and J dropped 4; count of bases not matched to a gene: 10. The germline gives CDR1 MNHNY, CDR2 SVGAGI (reference sequence). The CDR3 length is 16 residues. CDR3: CASSFSWTGGPYEQYF. For the CDR3, the DNA is TGTGCCAGCAGTTTCTCTTGGACAGGGGGACCATACGAGCAGTACTTC.

This clone showed up just a few times. This chain connects TRBV18 to TRBJ1-4, with D tentatively TRBD1 (5 bases). Germline CDR1 is KGHSH and CDR2 is LQKENI. The CDR3 extends over 14 amino acids. Trimming stripped 1 base from V and 2 bases from J, with 5 bases between. DNA of the CDR3: TGTGCCAGCTCACCACGACAGACTAATGAAAAACTGTTTTTT. This translates into CASSPRQTNEKLFF.

The chain links TRBV5-1 to TRBJ2-2; D uncertain. CDR1 is SGHRS and CDR2 is YFSETQ in the germline V gene. V lost 5 bases to trimming and J lost 4 bases, with 12 bases between them. This CDR3 has 14 amino acids. In nucleotides, the CDR3 is TGCGCCAGCAGGGGCGGATTAGTCACCGGGGAGCTGTTTTTT. This codes for CASRGGLVTGELFF.

This rearrangement joins TRBV6-5 to TRBJ2-2, with TRBD2 as a possible D gene (6 bases). The V gene lost 0 bases and the J gene lost 13 bases, with 9 bases spanning the gap. This CDR3 has 12 residues. The V gene's germline CDR1 is MNHEY and CDR2 SVGAGI. As DNA, the CDR3 is TGTGCCAGCAGTTACTCGGAGGGGCGGCTGTTTTTT. Protein sequence: CASSYSEGRLFF.

The genes are TRBV5-1 and TRBJ1-1, with unresolved D. Germline CDR1 SGHRS, CDR2 YFSETQ. There are 15 residues in the CDR3. The V end lost 4 bases, the J end lost 6 bases, and 19 bases lay between the germline ends. The CDR3 is CASSITGPEYAEAFF. The CDR3 DNA reads TGCGCCAGCAGCATTACGGGCCCGGAATACGCTGAAGCTTTCTTT.

The chain uses TRBV5-1 and TRBJ1-2; possible D gene TRBD1, 5 bases. The CDR3 is 14 residues long. Trimming stripped 4 bases from V and 8 bases from J, with 18 bases between. The germline CDR1 and CDR2 sequences are SGHRS and YFSETQ. The DNA for the CDR3 is TGCGCCAGCAGCCTGCCCGAGCCACGGGGCGGCTACACCTTC. Protein sequence: CASSLPEPRGGYTF.

The V call is TRBV4-1, the J call TRBJ1-1; D is ambiguous. The ends were cut back, 0 bases at V and 1 base at J, with 9 bases in the middle. The CDR3 consists of 15 residues. In germline, CDR1 is MGHRA, CDR2 YSYEKL. The CDR3 loop is CASSQETYENTEAFF. CDR3 bases: TGCGCCAGCAGCCAAGAAACCTATGAGAACACTGAAGCTTTCTTT.

The chain recombines TRBV6-1 with TRBJ1-2, with 11 bases that match TRBD1. With V trimmed by 4 bases and J by 3 bases, 13 bases remained unmatched. Per the germline V gene, CDR1 is MNHNS and CDR2 is SASEGT. The CDR3 loop spans 18 amino acids. The CDR3 DNA sequence: TGTGCCAGCAGTGCCCTGGACAGGGGGCTTTCGCTAGACTATGGCTACACCTTC. Encoded protein: CASSALDRGLSLDYGYTF.

The genes are TRBV7-8 and TRBJ2-7; D gene uncertain. The CDR3 totals 15 residues. V gave up 7 bases and J gave up 0 bases, with 16 bases separating them. From germline, CDR1 is SGHVS and CDR2 FQNEAQ. The CDR3 spells CASTSLYDTSYEQYF. CDR3 nucleotide sequence: TGTGCCAGCACCTCTTTGTACGACACCTCCTACGAGCAGTACTTC.

V usage is TRBV18 and J usage is TRBJ1-5; D remains ambiguous. The V gene lost 4 bases and the J gene lost 5 bases, with 9 bases spanning the gap. The CDR3 runs 13 residues. Germline loops: CDR1 KGHSH, CDR2 LQKENI. CDR3 DNA sequence: TGTGCCAGCTCACGACGAGACGATCAGCCCCAGCATTTT. This gives the protein CASSRRDDQPQHF.

The rearrangement links TRBV6-5 to TRBJ1-4, with TRBD1 matching 7 bases. This CDR3 has 16 residues. V was pared by 2 bases and J by 8 bases, with 11 bases of the junction left unmatched. Germline CDR1 is MNHEY and CDR2 is SVGAGI. The CDR3 sequence: CASSYTNRGPQEKLFF. CDR3 coding DNA: TGTGCCAGCAGTTACACTAACAGGGGACCTCAGGAAAAACTGTTTTTT.

The chain combines TRBV19 with TRBJ1-1; D is perhaps TRBD1 (6 bases). CDR3 length: 13 residues. V was cut by 4 bases and J by 9 bases, with 15 bases left in between. Germline lookup yields CDR1 LNHDA and CDR2 SQIVND (reference sequence). The CDR3 region is CASSNFAGTKAFF. The CDR3 DNA is TGTGCCAGTAGTAACTTTGCCGGGACAAAAGCTTTCTTT.

This clone was counted between two and nine times. The chain uses TRBV27 and TRBJ1-2; D is perhaps TRBD1 (6 bases). This CDR3 is built from 13 residues. The V and J ends lost 5 bases and 2 bases respectively, with 9 bases between them. Germline V CDR1 and CDR2: MNHEY, SMNVEV (reference sequence). The CDR3 sequence: CASSLDRNYGYTF. Written as DNA, the CDR3 is TGTGCCAGCAGTCTGGACAGAAACTATGGCTACACCTTC.

J is TRBJ1-2 and V is TRBV7-4, with D possibly TRBD1 on 5 matching bases. The CDR3 loop spans 14 amino acids. The V gene lost 5 bases and the J gene lost 5 bases, with 15 bases spanning the gap. Looked up from germline, CDR1 is SGHVT and CDR2 is SQSDAQ. This CDR3 reads CASSRRDPYYGYTF. In DNA, the CDR3 is TGTGCCAGCAGCCGTCGGGACCCCTATTATGGCTACACCTTC.

The chain employs TRBV19 and TRBJ2-1, with D perhaps TRBD2 (5 bases). Germline CDR1 is LNHDA and CDR2 is SQIVND (reference sequence). V lost 3 bases, J lost 7 bases, and 13 bases lay in between. The CDR3 spans 14 residues. In DNA form, the CDR3 reads TGTGCCAGTAGTATGAGCGGACCCGGGAATGAGCAGTTCTTC. Its protein product is CASSMSGPGNEQFF.

V is TRBV4-2 and J is TRBJ2-5; D remains ambiguous. With 0 bases removed from V and 5 bases from J, the gap between germline ends came to 13 bases. This CDR3 has 15 residues. In germline, CDR1 is LGHNA, CDR2 YNFKEQ. This chain's CDR3 is CASSQEGSLYETQYF. CDR3 nucleotides: TGTGCCAGCAGCCAAGAAGGATCATTATACGAGACCCAGTACTTC.

V is TRBV4-3 and J is TRBJ2-7; 8 bases line up with TRBD1. Looked up from germline, CDR1 is LGHNA and CDR2 is YSLEER. V lost 3 bases and J lost 2; bases outside the gene matches: 6. CDR3 size: 15 residues. The CDR3 region is CASSHAAGGTYEQYF. For the CDR3, the DNA is TGCGCCAGCAGCCATGCGGCAGGGGGCACCTACGAGCAGTACTTC.

This chain connects TRBV2 to TRBJ1-2, with 7 bases aligning to TRBD1. J gave up 4 bases and V 4 bases, and 6 bases lay outside the gene matches. Germline assignment: CDR1 SNHLY and CDR2 FYNNEI. This CDR3 region has 14 residues. CDR3: CASSGRDSLYGYTF. CDR3 DNA: TGTGCCAGCAGTGGAAGGGACAGCCTCTATGGCTACACCTTC.

The rearrangement links TRBV5-1 to TRBJ1-1, with TRBD1 as a possible D gene (6 bases). CDR1 and CDR2 from the germline V gene are SGHRS and YFSETQ. Deletions cut 0 bases from V and 1 base from J, with 10 bases between. The CDR3 runs 15 residues. CDR3 residues: CASSLGGQSNTEAFF. CDR3 in DNA: TGCGCCAGCAGCTTGGGGGGACAATCGAACACTGAAGCTTTCTTT.

CDR3 DNA: TGTGCCAGTGGACGGGCTAGCTTTGGGGAGACCCAGTACTTC. Its protein product is CASGRASFGETQYF. The V gene is TRBV5-4, the J gene TRBJ2-5, with a possible D match to TRBD2 (5 bases). The CDR3 loop spans 14 amino acids. V lost 8 bases to trimming and J lost 5 bases, with 19 bases between them. The germline CDR1 and CDR2 sequences are SGHNT and YYREEE (reference sequence).